This passage covers 18 T cell receptor beta chains from one sample sequenced in a study of cytomegalovirus exposure and HLA in healthy donors. PCR involved 60 Vbeta and 13 Jbeta primers. TCRdb's table, derived via immunoSEQ multiplex PCR, lists solely in-frame clones and lacks some. The table records roughly 250,000 clones, approximately 85% of them present only once. The sequenced material came from PBMCs. These receptors were obtained from a woman aged 40-49 years in good health and CMV-seropositive.

The J gene is TRBJ1-1, the V gene TRBV30; D is ambiguous. Germline CDR1 is GTSNPN and CDR2 is SVGIG (reference sequence). The CDR3 has 11 residues. The CDR3 sequence: CMAERNTEAFF. In nucleotides, the CDR3 is TGTATGGCAGAAAGGAACACTGAAGCTTTCTTT.

This clone has just a few counts. The V call is TRBV5-6, the J call TRBJ2-7, with D possibly matching TRBD2 (5 bases). Trimming stripped 2 bases from V and 4 bases from J, with 16 bases between. Germline V gene data show CDR1 as SGHDT and CDR2 as YYEEEE. The CDR3 covers 15 residues. The CDR3 DNA sequence: TGTGCCAGCAGCTTTATTGTGGGAGAGAAGTACGAGCAGTACTTC. Residues: CASSFIVGEKYEQYF.

A few counts support this clone. The genes are TRBV7-8 and TRBJ2-7; the D gene is possibly TRBD2 (5 bases). V shed 4 bases and J shed 4 bases, with 20 bases lying between them. Germline V gene data show CDR1 as SGHVS and CDR2 as FQNEAQ. The length of the CDR3 is 16 residues. Here the CDR3 reads CASSSESGGPSYEQYF. CDR3 nucleotides: TGTGCCAGCAGCTCGGAATCAGGAGGACCCTCTTACGAGCAGTACTTC.

The chain couples TRBV10-3 to TRBJ2-7; 10 nucleotides align to TRBD2. The J segment lost 4 bases and the V segment lost 3 bases, leaving 9 bases of the junction unmatched. The CDR3 runs to 16 residues. The germline CDR1 and CDR2 sequences are ENHRY and SYGVKD. The CDR3 loop is CAISEPGLAELYEQYF. The CDR3 DNA is TGTGCCATCAGTGAACCCGGACTAGCGGAGTTATACGAGCAGTACTTC.

For the CDR3, the DNA is TGTGCCAGCAGCTTAGGCTACCAGGGGATGGATTCCACTGAAGCTTTCTTT. This codes for CASSLGYQGMDSTEAFF. The chain couples TRBV7-8 to TRBJ1-1, with D possibly being TRBD1 (6 bases). In germline, CDR1 is SGHVS, CDR2 FQNEAQ. V was shortened by 1 base and J by 4 bases, with 19 bases between the two germline ends. The CDR3 is made up of 17 amino acids. Looking up the rest from reference TRBV7-8 and TRBJ1-1 gives the full variable domain: GAGVSQSPRYKVAKRGQDVALRCDPISGHVSLFWYQQALGQGPEFLTYFQNEAQLDKSGLPSDRFFAERPEGSVSTLKIQRTQQEDSAVYLCASSLGYQGMDSTEAFFGQGTRLTVV.

This clone was seen a few times. This chain uses TRBV11-2 with TRBJ2-3, with D unclear. Trimming stripped 5 bases from V and 6 bases from J, with 12 bases between. Per the germline V gene, CDR1 is SGHAT and CDR2 is FQNNGV. The CDR3 loop spans 13 amino acids. The CDR3 coding sequence is TGTGCCAGCAGCCCCTCTATCCGCGATACGCAGTATTTT. Protein: CASSPSIRDTQYF.

The chain is built from TRBV19 and TRBJ2-1, with 10 bases that match TRBD1. The CDR3 consists of 18 residues. V was pared by 4 bases and J by 1 base, with 10 bases of the junction left unmatched. Germline assignment: CDR1 LNHDA and CDR2 SQIVND (reference sequence). The CDR3 region has the DNA TGTGCCAGTAGTACCCCGGACAGGGGGATTGAGTCCTACAATGAGCAGTTCTTC. Protein product: CASSTPDRGIESYNEQFF.

The chain couples TRBV7-2 to TRBJ1-2; no firm D call. CDR1 and CDR2 from the germline V gene are SGHTA and FQGNSA. This CDR3 comprises 15 residues. V lost 1 base and J 2 bases, leaving 11 bases between the germline ends. The CDR3 here is CASSLVTSSNYGYTF. CDR3 nucleotide sequence: TGTGCCAGCAGCTTAGTTACATCGTCCAACTATGGCTACACCTTC.

This chain uses TRBV28 with TRBJ1-4, with D hard to call. Germline CDR1 and CDR2: MDHEN and SYDVKM. This CDR3 has 14 amino acids. Trimming shortened V by 3 bases and J by 4 bases, and 9 bases separated the two germline ends. The CDR3 sequence: CASSLEGLNEKLFF. DNA of the CDR3: TGTGCCAGCAGTTTGGAGGGCCTTAATGAAAAACTGTTTTTT.

The count of this clone is one. The rearrangement uses TRBV11-2 and TRBJ1-2; D uncertain. The CDR3 is 15 residues long. Germline V gives CDR1 SGHAT, CDR2 FQNNGV. Between the trimmed V and J ends, which lost 5 bases and 4 bases, there was a span of 17 bases. CDR3 loop: CASSNGPVQIYGYTF. For the CDR3, the DNA is TGTGCCAGCAGCAATGGTCCAGTACAGATCTATGGCTACACCTTC.

The CDR3 loop is CSARSAYEQYF. CDR3 coding DNA: TGCAGTGCTAGGTCAGCCTACGAGCAGTACTTC. The rearrangement joins TRBV20-1 to TRBJ2-7; D gene ambiguous. Germline V gene data show CDR1 as DFQATT and CDR2 as SNEGSKA (reference sequence). V shed 3 bases and J shed 2 bases, with 5 bases lying between them. The CDR3 sequence is 11 residues long.

The J gene is TRBJ1-1, the V gene TRBV7-8; 8 bases map to TRBD1. After removal of 5 bases from V and 1 base from J, the junction contained 6 bases not matched to a gene. CDR3 length: 15 residues. Germline V gene lookup returns CDR1 SGHVS and CDR2 FQNEAQ. Here the CDR3 DNA reads TGTGCCAGCAGCATACTGACAGGGGCGAACACTGAAGCTTTCTTT. Translated, it gives CASSILTGANTEAFF.

The chain is built from TRBV19 and TRBJ1-5, with D possibly TRBD1 on 6 matching bases. CDR3 length: 16 amino acids. V lost 0 bases, J lost 7 bases, and 16 bases lay in between. The germline gives CDR1 LNHDA, CDR2 SQIVND (reference sequence). The DNA of the CDR3 is TGTGCCAGTAGTATAGATGAAGGGGGAAGAGGACAGCCCCAGCATTTT. Protein sequence: CASSIDEGGRGQPQHF.

This rearrangement joins TRBV7-2 to TRBJ2-7, with TRBD2 identical over 8 bases. V lost 4 bases, J lost 4 bases, and 15 bases stayed unmatched. Germline values: CDR1 SGHTA, CDR2 FQGNSA. CDR3 size: 17 residues. The CDR3 sequence: CASSSPHFAGGQYEQYF. In nucleotides, the CDR3 is TGTGCCAGCAGCTCCCCCCATTTTGCGGGAGGTCAGTACGAGCAGTACTTC.

The chain links TRBV7-2 to TRBJ1-2, with D unresolved. The CDR3 contains 15 residues. Trimming cost V 5 bases and J 0 bases, with 13 bases left between them. Germline V CDR1 and CDR2: SGHTA, FQGNSA. In DNA form, the CDR3 reads TGTGCCAGCAGCCCCCAAGTTAGCTCTAACTATGGCTACACCTTC. This gives the protein CASSPQVSSNYGYTF.

The V and J genes are TRBV19 and TRBJ1-5, with 10 bases that match TRBD1. There are 15 residues in the CDR3. V lost 5 bases, J lost 3 bases, and 4 bases stayed unmatched. Germline assignment: CDR1 LNHDA and CDR2 SQIVND (reference sequence). CDR3 in amino acids: CASSEGQGFNQPQHF. The CDR3 DNA is TGTGCCAGTAGTGAGGGACAGGGGTTCAATCAGCCCCAGCATTTT.

The gene calls are TRBV6-5 and TRBJ2-7; 9 bases match TRBD1. V gave up 5 bases and J gave up 3 bases; unmatched junction bases: 5. CDR3 length equals 14 residues. Germline CDR1 is MNHEY and CDR2 is SVGAGI. CDR3 loop: CASSRRQGVYEQYF. CDR3 DNA sequence: TGTGCCAGCAGTCGGCGACAGGGGGTCTACGAGCAGTACTTC.

The chain links TRBV19 to TRBJ2-7, with D unresolved. The CDR3 contains 16 residues. Trimming cost V 3 bases and J 0 bases, with 15 bases left between them. The germline gives CDR1 LNHDA, CDR2 SQIVND (reference sequence). The CDR3 nucleotides read TGTGCCAGTAGTATTGGGTTCCAGGTCAGCTCCTACGAGCAGTACTTC. As protein: CASSIGFQVSSYEQYF.